The 17 T cell receptor beta chains in this list originate from one sample, sequenced in a study of identical twins. TCRdb fed the 5' RACE reads into MiXCR, producing one record per CDR3 protein. The repertoire has under 450,000 distinct CDR3 sequences, roughly 20% of them found once; the top ten carry approximately 12%. Sequencing used naive T cells sorted from blood. The origin of the receptors is a man between 50 and 59 years old in good health.

This clonotype was observed a handful of times. This rearrangement joins TRBV6-2 or TRBV6-3 to TRBJ1-5, with 9 bases aligning to TRBD1. Trimming took 6 bases from V and 3 from J; bases not matched to a gene: 9. This CDR3 has 16 residues. CDR1 is MNHEY, CDR2 SVGEGT, per germline. DNA of the CDR3: TGTGCCAGCAGACCTCCGGGACAGGGTTTCAATCAGCCCCAGCATTTT. Translated: CASRPPGQGFNQPQHF.

Only a few counts were recorded for this clonotype. The chain carries TRBV10-3 and TRBJ1-1; D unclear. The CDR3 is made up of 16 amino acids. Trimming shortened V by 0 bases and J by 2 bases, and 13 bases separated the two germline ends. In germline, CDR1 is ENHRY, CDR2 SYGVKD. The CDR3 sequence: CAISESTGRVNTEAFF. CDR3 bases: TGTGCCATCAGTGAGTCGACCGGACGGGTAAACACTGAAGCTTTCTTT.

The rearrangement uses TRBV12-3 or TRBV12-4 and TRBJ1-3; no clear D gene. The CDR3 spans 13 residues. V was clipped by 8 bases and J by 0 bases, with 8 bases between them. The CDR3 is CASGWDSGNTIYF. In DNA, the CDR3 is TGTGCCAGCGGTTGGGACTCTGGAAACACCATATATTTT.

The chain joins TRBV7-6 to TRBJ1-2, with TRBD1 as a possible D gene (6 bases). Trimming removed 2 bases at V and 8 bases at J, with 15 bases between. The germline V gene has CDR1 SGHVS and CDR2 FNYEAQ. CDR3 length equals 14 residues. The CDR3 reads CASSLLQQGDGYTF. The CDR3, as DNA: TGTGCCAGCAGCTTACTCCAACAGGGCGACGGCTACACCTTC.

This rearrangement joins TRBV18 to TRBJ2-3; perhaps TRBD1 as D (5 bases). Between the trimmed V and J ends, which lost 8 bases and 2 bases, there was a span of 17 bases. The germline gives CDR1 KGHSH, CDR2 LQKENI. The CDR3 runs to 15 residues. The CDR3 DNA follows: TGTGCCAGCCACTTAGACAGAAAACCCACAGATACGCAGTATTTT. Its protein is CASHLDRKPTDTQYF.

Many counts were recorded for this clonotype. The chain is built from TRBV7-8 and TRBJ2-3; 12 bases map to TRBD2. The CDR3 is 13 amino acids. CDR1 and CDR2 from the germline V gene are SGHVS and FQNEAQ. V lost 11 bases, J lost 4 bases, and 4 bases stayed unmatched. CDR3 sequence (DNA): TGTGCCGTACTAGCGGGAGGCTCAGATACGCAGTATTTT. Amino acid sequence: CAVLAGGSDTQYF.

This clonotype was detected a few times. The chain links TRBV6-1 to TRBJ2-2; TRBD2 might be the D (5 bases). Trimming removed 7 bases from V and 4 bases from J, with 22 bases in between. The CDR3 has 17 residues. Looked up from germline, CDR1 is MNHNS and CDR2 is SASEGT. The CDR3 region has the DNA TGTGCCAGCACCCACCGAGGTAGAGGGAAGTTCACCGGGGAGCTGTTTTTT. Protein sequence: CASTHRGRGKFTGELFF.

The V and J genes are TRBV24-1 and TRBJ1-2, with 10 nucleotides matching TRBD1. Unmatched junction bases numbered 2, after V lost 2 bases and J lost 3 bases. The CDR3 extends over 15 amino acids. Germline lookup yields CDR1 KGHDR and CDR2 SFDVKD. The CDR3 here is CATSDSGQGDYGYTF. CDR3 in DNA: TGTGCCACCAGTGATTCCGGACAGGGGGACTATGGCTACACCTTC.

This clonotype was recorded at least ten times. The chain uses TRBV28 and TRBJ2-7; possible D gene TRBD1, 5 bases. Germline V lookup: CDR1 MDHEN, CDR2 SYDVKM. V was trimmed by 4 bases and J by 3 bases, leaving 25 bases between them. This CDR3 has 18 residues. The DNA for the CDR3 is TGTGCCAGCAGTTACGAGCAGGGCAGGTGGCCCTCGGACTACGAGCAGTACTTC. It is translated as CASSYEQGRWPSDYEQYF.

This clonotype was seen at least ten times. The V and J genes are TRBV7-9 and TRBJ2-1; 9 bases agree with TRBD1. This CDR3 spans 15 amino acids. Per germline, CDR1 SEHNR and CDR2 FQNEAQ (reference sequence). With V trimmed by 5 bases and J by 6 bases, 8 bases remained unmatched. The chain's CDR3 is CASSPTGGSRNEQFF. The CDR3 region has the DNA TGTGCCAGCAGCCCAACAGGGGGCTCTCGCAATGAGCAGTTCTTC.

This clonotype was seen ten or more times. The chain carries TRBV6-6 and TRBJ2-2; D is unresolved. The germline V gene encodes CDR1 MNHNY and CDR2 SVGAGI (reference sequence). The CDR3 loop spans 12 amino acids. V lost 2 bases, J lost 8 bases, and 6 bases lay in between. DNA of the CDR3: TGTGCCAGCAGTTACGGGCGGGGGGAGCTGTTTTTT. As protein: CASSYGRGELFF.

This clonotype was recorded a few times. The CDR3 loop reads CASSLEVGTSGTEQFF. The CDR3 DNA is TGTGCCAGCAGCTTAGAGGTTGGGACTAGCGGGACTGAGCAGTTCTTC. The chain is built from TRBV7-6 and TRBJ2-1; the match to TRBD2 covers 13 bases. Germline V lookup: CDR1 SGHVS, CDR2 FNYEAQ. The length of the CDR3 is 16 residues. The V segment lost 1 base and the J segment 9 bases; nucleotides outside the gene matches: 6.

The chain has TRBV27 and TRBJ2-3; 10 positions agree with TRBD2. With 6 bases clipped from V and 4 bases from J, the junction kept 19 bases outside the gene matches. CDR3 length equals 19 residues. The germline gives CDR1 MNHEY, CDR2 SMNVEV (reference sequence). The CDR3 sequence is CASSLDSGGHFLPSDTQYF. The CDR3, as DNA: TGTGCCAGCAGCCTTGATAGCGGGGGGCACTTTCTGCCTTCAGATACGCAGTATTTT.

The gene calls are TRBV4-3 and TRBJ1-1; D might be TRBD1 (6 bases). The V end was cut by 0 bases, the J end by 10 bases, with 15 bases between. This CDR3 has 14 residues. CDR1 is LGHNA and CDR2 is YSLEER in the germline V gene. CDR3 nucleotides: TGCGCCAGCAGCCAAGACCCCAGGGGCTTAAGAGCTTTCTTT. Residues: CASSQDPRGLRAFF.

This clonotype has a count of ten or more. The chain links TRBV5-4 to TRBJ2-7; 11 bases match TRBD2. Germline values: CDR1 SGHNT, CDR2 YYREEE (reference sequence). This CDR3 contains 14 residues. The J segment lost 6 bases and the V segment lost 1 base, leaving 3 bases of the junction unmatched. The CDR3 loop is CASSLSGLAVEQYF. CDR3 bases: TGTGCCAGCAGCTTGTCGGGACTAGCGGTCGAGCAGTACTTC.

This sequence joins TRBV25-1 and TRBJ2-1; D uncertain. Germline CDR1 is MGHDK and CDR2 is SYGVNS. CDR3 length equals 13 residues. V lost 7 bases and J 10 bases, leaving 17 bases between the germline ends. The CDR3 reads CASTENPLEEQFF. The CDR3 DNA sequence: TGTGCCAGCACCGAAAATCCTTTAGAGGAGCAGTTCTTC. The complete variable domain, with remaining parts taken from reference TRBV25-1 and TRBJ2-1, reads EADIYQTPRYLVIGTGKKITLECSQTMGHDKMYWYQQDPGMELHLIHYSYGVNSTEKGDLSSESTVSRIRTEHFPLTLESARPSHTSQYLCASTENPLEEQFFGPGTRLTVL.

This clonotype was recorded at least ten times. The V and J genes are TRBV4-1 and TRBJ1-5; no clear D gene. V was trimmed by 1 base and J by 6 bases, leaving 19 bases between them. This CDR3 region has 17 residues. Germline V lookup: CDR1 MGHRA, CDR2 YSYEKL. DNA of the CDR3: TGCGCCAGCAGCCAAGCGGCAGGTCCTCCTTGGGGTCAGCCCCAGCATTTT. This encodes CASSQAAGPPWGQPQHF.